This T cell receptor beta chain stems from a study of blood T cell repertoires in COVID-19. The V and J ends lost 7 bases and 0 bases, in that order; junction bases with no gene match: 4. The CDR3 has 15 residues. Germline CDR1 MNHEY, CDR2 SVGAGI. Data came from immunoSEQ multiplex PCR; TCRdb stores just in-frame clones and leaves some out. Of roughly 340,000 clones listed, 85% to 90% are singletons. The TCR comes from a man aged 18 to 30 who had recovered from COVID-19. The chain has TRBV6-5 and TRBJ2-7; 12 bases align to TRBD2. Sample: PBMCs or T cells enriched from blood (not recorded which). Here the CDR3 reads CASNLAGGPSYEQYF. The CDR3 DNA sequence: TGTGCCAGCAACCTAGCGGGGGGGCCCTCCTACGAGCAGTACTTC.